Below, 8 T cell receptor beta chains from the same sample are listed, as sequenced in a study of post-analysis software for immune sequencing data. General study results and limits: When patients were compared with controls, about 5 TRBV segments were more frequent, TRBV5-6, TRBV5-1 and TRBV20-1 among them.

The authors incorporated unique molecular identifiers into the TCR beta cDNA libraries. One entry per CDR3 protein, called by TCRdb with MiXCR from the PCR reads. Seen here are approximately 460,000 distinct CDR3 sequences, around 40% observed once, and the top ten hold roughly an eighth. These receptors' antigens are unknown. The sample consisted of blood. These receptor sequences come from a girl aged 10 to 17 with multiple sclerosis.

This clonotype showed up just a few times. The J gene is TRBJ2-4, the V gene TRBV5-1, with TRBD1 matching 9 bases. Per germline, CDR1 SGHRS and CDR2 YFSETQ. The CDR3 totals 13 residues. With 6 bases clipped from V and 10 bases from J, the junction kept 8 bases outside the gene matches. CDR3 bases: TGCGCCAGCAAATGGACAGGGGAAGGTATTCAGTACTTC. Translating gives CASKWTGEGIQYF. The full variable domain, its missing parts supplied by reference TRBV5-1 and TRBJ2-4, is KAGVTQTPRYLIKTRGQQVTLSCSPISGHRSVSWYQQTPGQGLQFLFEYFSETQRNKGNFPGRFSGRQFSNSRSEMNVSTLELGDSALYLCASKWTGEGIQYFGAGTRLSVL.

In this sample, this clonotype turned up a few times. V gene TRBV7-8 combines with J gene TRBJ2-3, with D tentatively TRBD1 (8 bases). The CDR3 spans 16 residues. Germline lookup yields CDR1 SGHVS and CDR2 FQNEAQ. V lost 1 base and J 5 bases, leaving 16 bases between the germline ends. The CDR3, as DNA: TGTGCCAGCAGCTTAGAATCCTACAGGGGGGGAGATACGCAGTATTTT. It is translated as CASSLESYRGGDTQYF.

This clonotype has just a few counts. The genes are TRBV29-1 and TRBJ2-3; weak D call: TRBD1 (6 bases). Looked up from germline, CDR1 is SQVTM and CDR2 is ANQGSEA. The CDR3 runs 14 residues. V gave up 7 bases and J gave up 0 bases, with 14 bases separating them. CDR3 bases: TGCAGCGCCGGTGAGGGGGAAAGCACAGATACGCAGTATTTT. Protein product: CSAGEGESTDTQYF.

This clonotype was seen more than once but under ten times. CDR3: CSATKLAGVTDTQYF. CDR3 DNA: TGCAGTGCAACCAAACTAGCGGGAGTTACAGATACGCAGTATTTT. The J gene is TRBJ2-3, the V gene TRBV20-1; 11 bases align to TRBD2. This CDR3 comprises 15 residues. V was pared by 6 bases and J by 3 bases, with 8 bases of the junction left unmatched. CDR1 is DFQATT and CDR2 is SNEGSKA in the germline V gene (reference sequence).

This chain links TRBV7-2 with TRBJ1-1; D uncertain. The CDR3 runs 14 residues. Trimming left V 2 bases short and J 3 bases short, with 10 bases between. Germline V CDR1 and CDR2: SGHTA, FQGNSA. CDR3 protein: CASSLSIRDTEAFF. CDR3 nucleotide sequence: TGTGCCAGCAGCTTAAGTATTAGGGACACTGAAGCTTTCTTT.

The chain joins TRBV7-3 to TRBJ2-7, with D unresolved. Germline V gene data show CDR1 as SGHTA and CDR2 as FQGTGA. The length of the CDR3 is 13 residues. V lost 5 bases and J 6 bases, leaving 14 bases between the germline ends. CDR3 bases: TGTGCCAGCAGCCCTCAACCAGTGGGCGAGCAGTACTTC. Its translation is CASSPQPVGEQYF.

This clonotype was seen a few times. The chain uses TRBV3-1 and TRBJ1-6, with D possibly matching TRBD1 (5 bases). Germline CDR1 is LGHDT and CDR2 is YNNKEL (reference sequence). The CDR3 loop spans 15 amino acids. V was pared by 3 bases and J by 9 bases, with 15 bases between. The CDR3 region has the DNA TGTGCCAGCAGCCACGAGGGACGTTCGGCTTCACCCCTCCACTTT. Protein: CASSHEGRSASPLHF.

V usage is TRBV5-5 and J usage is TRBJ2-2; D is possibly TRBD2 (5 bases). V was pared by 4 bases and J by 1 base, with 11 bases between. The CDR3 is 15 amino acids. Germline loops: CDR1 SGHKS, CDR2 YYEKEE (reference sequence). In DNA form, the CDR3 reads TGTGCCAGCAGCCGGAGGCAGGAGAACACCGGGGAGCTGTTTTTT. It is translated as CASSRRQENTGELFF.